The 13 T cell receptor beta chains in this list originate from one sample, sequenced in a study of shared T cell receptors in the human thymus. The assay was immunoSEQ multiplex PCR, and TCRdb's table has in-frame clones only and misses some. This sample carries about 380,000 clones, around 95% of them seen once, and the ten largest clones take roughly 0.02%. What was sequenced was thymocytes. The receptors derive from a human donor.

This clone has just a few counts. The chain uses TRBV7-2 and TRBJ2-5; 8 nucleotides agree with TRBD1. CDR1 is SGHTA, CDR2 FQGNSA, per germline. CDR3 length: 18 amino acids. V was pared by 5 bases and J by 5 bases, with 19 bases of the junction left unmatched. CDR3 sequence (DNA): TGTGCCAGCAGCCAACCCAACCCCGTCAGGGGGCGTTTTGAGACCCAGTACTTC. Translating it yields CASSQPNPVRGRFETQYF.

The chain joins TRBV30 to TRBJ1-1; 12 bases align to TRBD1. CDR1 and CDR2 from the germline V gene are GTSNPN and SVGIG (reference sequence). The CDR3 runs 15 residues. With 5 bases clipped from V and 5 bases from J, the junction kept 9 bases outside the gene matches. CDR3 sequence (DNA): TGTGCCTGGGCCGGGACAGGGGGCTTTTGGACTGAAGCTTTCTTT. This sequence encodes CAWAGTGGFWTEAFF.

The gene calls are TRBV28 and TRBJ2-1, with 8 bases fitting TRBD2. J gave up 0 bases and V 7 bases, and 8 bases lay outside the gene matches. Germline assignment: CDR1 MDHEN and CDR2 SYDVKM. The CDR3 is 16 residues long. The CDR3, as DNA: TGTGCCAGCAAGGGAGCGGGAGCCTTCTCCTACAATGAGCAGTTCTTC. The encoded protein is CASKGAGAFSYNEQFF.

The rearrangement joins TRBV28 to TRBJ1-5, with D perhaps TRBD1 (6 bases). Germline lookup yields CDR1 MDHEN and CDR2 SYDVKM. Trimming removed 6 bases at V and 3 bases at J, with 15 bases between. The CDR3 is made up of 15 amino acids. The CDR3 protein is CASSPDSHHNQPQHF. The CDR3 DNA sequence: TGTGCCAGCAGCCCGGACAGTCACCACAATCAGCCCCAGCATTTT.

The chain employs TRBV7-2 and TRBJ1-1; TRBD1 might be the D (6 bases). The germline gives CDR1 SGHTA, CDR2 FQGNSA. The CDR3 runs to 13 residues. Trimming took off 2 bases at V and 3 bases at J, with 7 bases between the two ends. The CDR3 loop is CASSLKGDTEAFF. CDR3 bases: TGTGCCAGCAGCTTAAAGGGGGACACTGAAGCTTTCTTT.

This clone was counted once. The rearrangement joins TRBV27 to TRBJ2-1; D possibly corresponds to TRBD1 (5 bases). The CDR3 has 15 amino acids. The germline CDR1 and CDR2 sequences are MNHEY and SMNVEV (reference sequence). The V end was cut by 5 bases, the J end by 0 bases, with 11 bases between. The CDR3 nucleotides are TGTGCCAGCAGTCTCCTAGGGGTCTCCTACAATGAGCAGTTCTTC. Encoded protein: CASSLLGVSYNEQFF.

The rearrangement links TRBV7-9 to TRBJ1-1, with D uncertain. V lost 2 bases and J 2 bases, leaving 9 bases between the germline ends. The CDR3 is 14 residues long. Germline lookup yields CDR1 SEHNR and CDR2 FQNEAQ (reference sequence). The CDR3 sequence: CASSLWSYNTEAFF. For the CDR3, the DNA is TGTGCCAGCAGCTTATGGTCCTATAACACTGAAGCTTTCTTT.

V gene TRBV30 combines with J gene TRBJ1-4; the D gene is possibly TRBD1 (5 bases). CDR1 is GTSNPN and CDR2 is SVGIG in the germline V gene (reference sequence). V shed 7 bases and J shed 0 bases, with 12 bases lying between them. This CDR3 is built from 14 residues. The CDR3: CASQKGPTNEKLFF. For the CDR3, the DNA is TGTGCCTCCCAAAAGGGACCAACTAATGAAAAACTGTTTTTT. Together with reference TRBV30 and TRBJ1-4, the CDR3 gives the full variable domain: SQTIHQWPATLVQPVGSPLSLECTVEGTSNPNLYWYRQAAGRGLQLLFYSVGIGQISSEVPQNLSASRPQDRQFILSSKKLLLSDSGFYLCASQKGPTNEKLFFGSGTQLSVL.

This chain connects TRBV5-1 to TRBJ1-5, with 10 nucleotides matching TRBD1. The V segment lost 3 bases and the J segment 4 bases; nucleotides outside the gene matches: 4. The CDR3 covers 15 residues. Germline V gene sequence: CDR1 SGHRS, CDR2 YFSETQ. The DNA for the CDR3 is TGCGCCAGCAGCTGGTCGGGACAGGGGAATCAGCCCCAGCATTTT. Translating gives CASSWSGQGNQPQHF. Drawing the rest from reference TRBV5-1 and TRBJ1-5, the complete variable domain is KAGVTQTPRYLIKTRGQQVTLSCSPISGHRSVSWYQQTPGQGLQFLFEYFSETQRNKGNFPGRFSGRQFSNSRSEMNVSTLELGDSALYLCASSWSGQGNQPQHFGDGTRLSIL.

CDR3 amino acids: CASSLGAGGQIGWETQYF. Here the CDR3 DNA reads TGTGCCAGCAGCTTAGGAGCAGGGGGCCAGATCGGTTGGGAGACCCAGTACTTC. The V gene is TRBV7-9, the J gene TRBJ2-5; 8 bases are a match to TRBD1. The CDR3 has 18 amino acids. Unmatched junction bases numbered 15, after V lost 1 base and J lost 5 bases. The germline CDR1 and CDR2 sequences are SEHNR and FQNEAQ (reference sequence). Full variable domain (missing parts from reference TRBV7-9 and TRBJ2-5): DTGVSQNPRHKITKRGQNVTFRCDPISEHNRLYWYRQTLGQGPEFLTYFQNEAQLEKSRLLSDRFSAERPKGSFSTLEIQRTEQGDSAMYLCASSLGAGGQIGWETQYFGPGTRLLVL.

This clone appeared a single time. The chain employs TRBV27 and TRBJ2-3; D possibly uses TRBD1 or TRBD2 (7 bases each). Germline values: CDR1 MNHEY, CDR2 SMNVEV (reference sequence). V was trimmed by 8 bases and J by 1 base, leaving 16 bases between them. This CDR3 region has 15 residues. CDR3 region: CASGDREGGTDTQYF. CDR3 sequence (DNA): TGTGCCAGCGGAGACAGGGAGGGGGGCACAGATACGCAGTATTTT.

The V gene is TRBV5-6, the J gene TRBJ1-2; D is perhaps TRBD1 (6 bases). V was clipped by 2 bases and J by 4 bases, with 24 bases between them. This CDR3 region has 18 residues. Germline CDR1 is SGHDT and CDR2 is YYEEEE. The CDR3 DNA reads as TGTGCCAGCAGCTTAAGAGCCCCACGGGACACAAATTTCTATGGCTACACCTTC. It specifies CASSLRAPRDTNFYGYTF.

Here the CDR3 reads CASRPRTGKGYTF. In DNA, the CDR3 is TGTGCCAGCAGACCCCGGACAGGGAAAGGCTACACCTTC. The rearrangement uses TRBV28 and TRBJ1-2, with 8 bases matching TRBD1. The ends lost 6 bases at V and 8 bases at J; junction bases unmatched: 8. Per the germline V gene, CDR1 is MDHEN and CDR2 is SYDVKM. This CDR3 contains 13 residues.